These T cell receptor beta chains were read from a single sample in a study of blood T cell repertoires in COVID-19. The method was immunoSEQ multiplex PCR; TCRdb's version includes in-frame clones alone and lacks a portion of them. The profile covers 170,000 or so clones, with more than 75% appearing a single time and 0.7% to 0.9% taken by the ten largest. Input material: peripheral blood. These receptors were collected from a woman under 30 who had recovered from COVID-19. Both conserved end residues are part of each CDR3. D genes are given only for firm matches. For some rows the clone size is stated as once, few or many, or as a class when expanded; others skip it.

-	TRBV21-1	-	TRBJ1-1	CASSKSAGGNTEAFF	TGTGCCAGCAGCAAATCTGCGGGAGGGAACACTGAAGCTTTCTTT
-	TRBV5-1	TRBD1	TRBJ2-7	CASSTDRAPYEQYF	TGCGCCAGCAGCACGGACAGGGCTCCCTACGAGCAGTACTTC
-	TRBV24-1	-	TRBJ2-2	CATSTQTPRGELFF	TGTGCCACCAGTACTCAGACACCCCGGGGGGAGCTGTTTTTT
-	TRBV9	TRBD2	TRBJ2-5	CASSTRAGGQETQYF	TGTGCCAGCAGCACACGAGCGGGGGGTCAAGAGACCCAGTACTTC
-	TRBV6-6	-	TRBJ1-2	CASRLSYGYTF	TGTGCCAGCCGACTGAGCTATGGCTACACCTTC
few	TRBV2	-	TRBJ2-2	CASSDRAYTGELFF	TGTGCCAGCAGTGACAGGGCCTACACCGGGGAGCTGTTTTTT
-	TRBV7-9	-	TRBJ2-2	CASSSTFPGELFF	TGTGCCAGCAGCTCGACATTCCCCGGGGAGCTGTTTTTT
-	TRBV24-1	-	TRBJ1-2	CATSDLRLDYGYTF	TGTGCCACCAGTGATCTAAGACTCGACTATGGCTACACCTTC
-	TRBV27	TRBD2	TRBJ2-1	CASSPLRGPSGRSFEQFF	TGTGCCAGCAGTCCCCTACGTGGGCCTAGCGGGAGGAGCTTTGAGCAGTTCTTC
-	TRBV7-2	-	TRBJ1-5	CASSWGGSRNQPQHF	TGTGCCAGCAGCTGGGGGGGGAGCCGCAATCAGCCCCAGCATTTT
-	TRBV24-1	TRBD1	TRBJ2-3	CATSDSPGQGTDTQYF	TGTGCCACCAGTGATTCACCAGGACAGGGCACAGATACGCAGTATTTT
few	TRBV6-2/TRBV6-3	-	TRBJ2-2	CASSLHSAGELFF	TGTGCCAGCAGTCTCCACTCGGCCGGGGAGCTGTTTTTT
-	TRBV18	TRBD1	TRBJ1-1	CASSPWTGRTEAFF	TGTGCCAGCTCACCATGGACAGGGAGAACTGAAGCTTTCTTT
-	TRBV6-2/TRBV6-3	TRBD2	TRBJ2-1	CASSRTSEGDNEQFF	TGTGCCAGCAGCCGCACTAGCGAAGGAGACAATGAGCAGTTCTTC
few	TRBV7-6	-	TRBJ2-7	CASSLAPAGHHYEQYF	TGTGCCAGCAGCTTAGCGCCGGCAGGGCATCACTACGAGCAGTACTTC
-	TRBV5-1	-	TRBJ1-2	CASSLGQVNYGYTF	TGCGCCAGCAGCTTGGGACAGGTTAACTATGGCTACACCTTC
-	TRBV9	-	TRBJ2-1	CASSVEGRQYNEQFF	TGTGCCAGCAGCGTAGAGGGAAGACAGTACAATGAGCAGTTCTTC
-	TRBV3-1/TRBV3-2	-	TRBJ2-3	CASSRKLEERFTDTQYF	TGTGCCAGCAGCCGGAAGTTGGAGGAGCGGTTCACAGATACGCAGTATTTT
-	TRBV6-4	-	TRBJ2-7	CASSRAPGDEQYF	TGTGCCAGCAGTCGGGCGCCGGGAGACGAGCAGTACTTC
few	TRBV28	-	TRBJ1-2	CASSSGSGYTF	TGTGCCAGCAGTTCCGGTTCCGGCTACACCTTC
-	TRBV14	-	TRBJ1-6	CASSQVLNSPLHF	TGTGCCAGCAGCCAAGTACTCAATTCACCCCTCCACTTT
-	TRBV27	-	TRBJ1-5	CASSLSLNQPQHF	TGTGCCAGCAGTTTATCCCTGAATCAGCCCCAGCATTTT
-	TRBV30	-	TRBJ2-3	CAWKLERFTDTQYF	TGTGCCTGGAAATTGGAGCGGTTTACAGATACGCAGTATTTT
-	TRBV6-6	TRBD2	TRBJ2-2	CASSSPLTSGGAGTGELFF	TGTGCCAGCAGCTCCCCGTTGACTAGCGGGGGGGCGGGCACCGGGGAGCTGTTTTTT
-	TRBV13	TRBD2	TRBJ2-5	CASSSDPGLAGGQETQYF	TGTGCCAGCAGCTCCGACCCCGGACTAGCGGGGGGGCAAGAGACCCAGTACTTC
once	TRBV10-3	TRBD1	TRBJ2-1	CAISEPGTGQHYNEQFF	TGTGCCATCAGTGAGCCGGGGACAGGGCAACACTACAATGAGCAGTTCTTC
-	TRBV19	-	TRBJ1-4	CASSIDGVTEKLFF	TGTGCCAGTAGTATTGACGGGGTAACTGAAAAACTGTTTTTT
-	TRBV4-3	TRBD2	TRBJ2-1	CASSRGLAGVYNEQFF	TGCGCCAGCAGCCGGGGGCTAGCGGGGGTCTACAATGAGCAGTTCTTC
-	TRBV4-3	TRBD1	TRBJ2-2	CASSQGVQGAYTGELFF	TGCGCCAGCAGCCAAGGTGTCCAGGGGGCGTACACCGGGGAGCTGTTTTTT
-	TRBV4-3	TRBD2	TRBJ2-5	CASSQGTSGRETQYF	TGCGCCAGCAGCCAAGGCACTAGCGGGAGGGAGACCCAGTACTTC
-	TRBV6-5	-	TRBJ2-2	CARTGVGNTGELFF	TGTGCCAGGACGGGAGTAGGGAACACCGGGGAGCTGTTTTTT
-	TRBV4-3	TRBD1	TRBJ1-2	CASSQEPRQGAYYGYTF	TGCGCCAGCAGCCAAGAACCCCGACAGGGGGCCTACTATGGCTACACCTTC
-	TRBV29-1	TRBD1	TRBJ2-5	CSVITGGETQYF	TGCAGCGTGATAACAGGGGGCGAGACCCAGTACTTC
-	TRBV7-8	-	TRBJ2-1	CASSLNRVNEQFF	TGTGCCAGCAGCTTAAATCGGGTTAATGAGCAGTTCTTC
-	TRBV5-6	-	TRBJ2-1	CASSNRDNEQFF	TGTGCCAGCAGTAACAGGGACAATGAGCAGTTCTTC
-	TRBV7-9	-	TRBJ1-1	CASSLKQDVAFF	TGTGCCAGCAGCTTAAAACAGGATGTAGCTTTCTTT
-	TRBV15	-	TRBJ2-7	CATSRDRGRGFEQYF	TGTGCCACCAGCAGAGATCGCGGCAGGGGATTTGAGCAGTACTTC
-	TRBV21-1	-	TRBJ2-3	CASSNPIPGLAGSTSTDTQYF	TGTGCCAGCAGCAATCCCATACCAGGACTAGCAGGAAGTACTAGCACAGATACGCAGTATTTT
-	TRBV2	TRBD2	TRBJ2-1	CASRGLAGVNEQFF	TGTGCCAGCAGAGGACTAGCGGGGGTCAATGAGCAGTTCTTC
-	TRBV25-1	-	TRBJ1-4	CASSEFRENEKLFF	TGTGCCAGCAGTGAGTTCAGGGAAAATGAAAAACTGTTTTTT
-	TRBV4-3	TRBD2	TRBJ2-1	CASSQDWTSDLYNEQFF	TGCGCCAGCAGCCAAGATTGGACTAGCGACTTGTACAATGAGCAGTTCTTC
-	TRBV3-1/TRBV3-2	-	TRBJ2-3	CASPPQGSTDTQYF	TGTGCCAGCCCCCCACAGGGATCGACAGATACGCAGTATTTT
-	TRBV19	-	TRBJ1-2	CASSIGGGNGYTF	TGTGCCAGTAGTATCGGCGGGGGGAACGGCTACACCTTC